These 29 T cell receptor beta chains came from one sample sequenced in a study of cytomegalovirus exposure and HLA in healthy donors. The PCR used 60 Vbeta and 13 Jbeta primers. Method: immunoSEQ multiplex PCR; TCRdb's copy keeps in-frame clones and lacks some. In the table there are 150,000 to 200,000 clones, just over 75% of which are singletons. Sequencing input: PBMCs. Receptors originate from a man aged 25-45 years in good health and CMV-seronegative.

V and J are TRBV5-6 and TRBJ2-7, with 10 positions matching TRBD2. CDR3 length: 16 residues. Germline trimming cut 0 bases from V and 1 base from J; bases unmatched to any gene: 4. Germline V gene sequence: CDR1 SGHDT, CDR2 YYEEEE. The CDR3, as DNA: TGTGCCAGCAGCTTGGCACTAGCGGGGCCTTCCTACGAGCAGTACTTC. Protein sequence: CASSLALAGPSYEQYF.

J is TRBJ1-2 and V is TRBV28; possible D gene TRBD1, 5 bases. This CDR3 contains 16 residues. V lost 6 bases and J lost 4, with 21 bases in between. Germline values: CDR1 MDHEN, CDR2 SYDVKM. The CDR3, as DNA: TGTGCCAGCAGCCCACAGGAGCAGCCGCTTCTCTATGGCTACACCTTC. Translation gives CASSPQEQPLLYGYTF.

The chain couples TRBV18 to TRBJ2-5, with 8 bases matching TRBD2. The J segment lost 7 bases and the V segment lost 3 bases, leaving 7 bases of the junction unmatched. The germline V gene has CDR1 KGHSH and CDR2 LQKENI. This CDR3 spans 14 amino acids. The CDR3 DNA sequence: TGTGCCAGCTCACCCGGACGGGAGGGAGCGACCCAGTACTTC. Its protein is CASSPGREGATQYF.

The CDR3 DNA follows: TGTGCCAGCAGCCCAACCCCGGGGACAGGGGGCCTTCGAGACTACACCTTC. This codes for CASSPTPGTGGLRDYTF. V usage is TRBV7-9 and J usage is TRBJ1-2, with TRBD1 matching 12 bases. Per the germline V gene, CDR1 is SEHNR and CDR2 is FQNEAQ (reference sequence). The CDR3 loop spans 17 amino acids. With 5 bases clipped from V and 10 bases from J, the junction kept 17 bases outside the gene matches.

This chain connects TRBV18 to TRBJ1-4; D is ambiguous. Looked up from germline, CDR1 is KGHSH and CDR2 is LQKENI. V lost 5 bases and J 3 bases, leaving 7 bases between the germline ends. This CDR3 region has 13 residues. The CDR3 is CASSGLANEKLFF. CDR3 DNA: TGTGCCAGCTCAGGGCTGGCTAATGAAAAACTGTTTTTT.

The V gene is TRBV28, the J gene TRBJ1-6; D unresolved. The CDR3 runs 16 residues. V lost 7 bases and J lost 6, with 19 bases in between. CDR1 is MDHEN, CDR2 SYDVKM, per germline. As DNA, the CDR3 is TGTGCCAGCACCAGAGGGATCGGGTTTGGTAATTCACCCCTCCACTTT. Translated, it gives CASTRGIGFGNSPLHF.

The rearrangement joins TRBV4-1 to TRBJ2-1; 9 nucleotides align to TRBD2. The CDR3 spans 16 residues. CDR1 and CDR2 (germline): MGHRA, YSYEKL. The ends lost 1 base at V and 8 bases at J; junction bases unmatched: 9. In nucleotides, the CDR3 is TGCGCCAGCAGCCAAGGCGTGGGCGGGAGGGTCTATGAGCAGTTCTTC. This sequence encodes CASSQGVGGRVYEQFF.

The rearrangement joins TRBV5-6 to TRBJ1-4, with a possible D match to TRBD1 (5 bases). The CDR3 is made up of 13 amino acids. Trimming took 0 bases from V and 6 from J, leaving 6 bases between them. Looked up from germline, CDR1 is SGHDT and CDR2 is YYEEEE. CDR3 DNA: TGTGCCAGCAGCTTGGTAGGGGATGAAAAACTGTTTTTT. Translated: CASSLVGDEKLFF.

This clone was seen a single time. The chain joins TRBV7-9 to TRBJ1-2; D call uncertain. This CDR3 comprises 12 residues. V was shortened by 5 bases and J by 8 bases, with 12 bases between the two germline ends. CDR1 and CDR2 from the germline V gene are SEHNR and FQNEAQ (reference sequence). CDR3 sequence reads: CASSPGRLGYTF. CDR3 nucleotides: TGTGCCAGCAGCCCTGGTCGGTTAGGCTACACCTTC.

The chain has TRBV30 and TRBJ1-1; tentatively, D is TRBD1 (5 bases). The CDR3 totals 13 residues. V was cut by 8 bases and J by 10 bases, with 23 bases left in between. The germline V gene has CDR1 GTSNPN and CDR2 SVGIG (reference sequence). In DNA form, the CDR3 reads TGTGCCCGCGGTCTCGGGGAGGGGACGAGAGCTTTCTTT. It is translated as CARGLGEGTRAFF.

V and J are TRBV5-1 and TRBJ2-1; D uncertain. V was pared by 5 bases and J by 4 bases, with 4 bases between. This CDR3 is built from 11 residues. From germline, CDR1 is SGHRS and CDR2 YFSETQ. This CDR3 reads CASSNYNEQFF. The CDR3 bases are TGCGCCAGCAGTAATTACAATGAGCAGTTCTTC.

In its sample, this clone was seen a few times. This rearrangement joins TRBV4-1 to TRBJ2-3, with TRBD2 matching over 10 bases. The germline V gene has CDR1 MGHRA and CDR2 YSYEKL. The CDR3 consists of 15 residues. Trimming cost V 4 bases and J 4 bases; bases outside gene matches: 5. The CDR3 protein is CASSLLAGVADTQYF. CDR3 bases: TGCGCCAGCAGCCTTCTAGCGGGAGTGGCAGATACGCAGTATTTT.

The rearrangement links TRBV28 to TRBJ2-1; 10 bases line up with TRBD2. CDR3 length: 15 residues. The ends lost 5 bases at V and 5 bases at J; junction bases unmatched: 6. Germline CDR1 is MDHEN and CDR2 is SYDVKM. CDR3 DNA sequence: TGTGCCAGCAGTACCGGACTAGCGGAACACAATGAGCAGTTCTTC. Its translation: CASSTGLAEHNEQFF.

Only one count was recorded for this clone. The CDR3 nucleotides are TGTGCCAGCAGTCCGAGGACAAGAAGGACATCAGATACGCAGTATTTT. Its translation is CASSPRTRRTSDTQYF. V and J are TRBV27 and TRBJ2-3; D is perhaps TRBD1 (5 bases). V was cut by 5 bases and J by 4 bases, with 19 bases left in between. From germline, CDR1 is MNHEY and CDR2 SMNVEV (reference sequence). This CDR3 has 16 residues.

The rearrangement joins TRBV19 to TRBJ2-7, with D possibly TRBD2 on 5 matching bases. Germline V gene sequence: CDR1 LNHDA, CDR2 SQIVND (reference sequence). This CDR3 is built from 11 residues. V shed 3 bases and J shed 10 bases, with 10 bases lying between them. The CDR3 DNA is TGTGCCAGTAGTATCGCGGGCCTACAGTACTTC. Encoded protein: CASSIAGLQYF.

V usage is TRBV13 and J usage is TRBJ2-7; D unclear. The CDR3 contains 10 residues. Between the trimmed V and J ends, which lost 10 bases and 6 bases, there was a span of 10 bases. Germline CDR1 is PRHDT and CDR2 is FYEKMQ (reference sequence). As DNA, the CDR3 is TGTGCCATGAGCTCGGGCGAGCAGTACTTC. It codes for CAMSSGEQYF.

The table lists this clone with a few counts. The chain is built from TRBV7-9 and TRBJ2-7, with D perhaps matching TRBD2 (6 bases). The CDR3 is 11 amino acids. Trimming removed 3 bases at V and 9 bases at J, with 9 bases between. Germline V gene sequence: CDR1 SEHNR, CDR2 FQNEAQ (reference sequence). The CDR3 loop reads CASSLEGRQYF. The DNA for the CDR3 is TGTGCCAGCAGCTTGGAGGGGAGGCAGTACTTC.

The V and J genes are TRBV19 and TRBJ1-5, with D perhaps matching TRBD1 (6 bases). Germline V CDR1 and CDR2: LNHDA, SQIVND (reference sequence). The CDR3 is 14 amino acids. The ends were cut back, 4 bases at V and 3 bases at J, with 10 bases in the middle. Written as DNA, the CDR3 is TGTGCCAGTAGTACAGGGGTGAACAATCAGCCCCAGCATTTT. Amino acid sequence: CASSTGVNNQPQHF.

The chain joins TRBV6-1 to TRBJ1-3; TRBD1 matches 7 bases. Germline V gene lookup returns CDR1 MNHNS and CDR2 SASEGT. This CDR3 is built from 14 residues. V lost 10 bases and J lost 3; bases outside the gene matches: 9. CDR3 protein: CATEQGLFGNTIYF. CDR3 in DNA: TGTGCCACCGAACAGGGGTTATTTGGAAACACCATATATTTT.

The chain employs TRBV7-6 and TRBJ2-1, with TRBD2 matching 7 bases. The germline V gene encodes CDR1 SGHVS and CDR2 FNYEAQ. The CDR3 extends over 17 amino acids. The J segment lost 4 bases and the V segment lost 1 base, leaving 10 bases of the junction unmatched. For the CDR3, the DNA is TGTGCCAGCAGCTTAGATTTAGGCGGGAGCGGGTACAATGAGCAGTTCTTC. This gives the protein CASSLDLGGSGYNEQFF.

This clone was counted a few times. The gene calls are TRBV5-1 and TRBJ1-1; 7 bases line up with TRBD1. The germline V gene has CDR1 SGHRS and CDR2 YFSETQ. V lost 3 bases to trimming and J lost 0 bases; unmatched junction nucleotides: 5. CDR3 length: 15 residues. The CDR3: CASSSTGNMNTEAFF. CDR3 in DNA: TGCGCCAGCAGCTCGACAGGGAATATGAACACTGAAGCTTTCTTT.

J is TRBJ2-7 and V is TRBV30; 7 bases map to TRBD1. Germline trimming cut 7 bases from V and 2 bases from J; bases unmatched to any gene: 11. CDR3 size: 14 residues. The germline V gene encodes CDR1 GTSNPN and CDR2 SVGIG (reference sequence). In nucleotides, the CDR3 is TGTGCCTCAGGATCAGGGGGAAACACCTACGAGCAGTACTTC. It is translated as CASGSGGNTYEQYF.

The chain combines TRBV4-1 with TRBJ2-7; 12 bases are shared with TRBD2. V shed 3 bases and J 2 bases; nucleotides not matched to a gene: 8. CDR1 and CDR2 (germline): MGHRA, YSYEKL. The CDR3 is made up of 17 amino acids. CDR3 DNA: TGCGCCAGCAGCCACGGGACTAGCGGGTTTCCTGCCTACGAGCAGTACTTC. This sequence encodes CASSHGTSGFPAYEQYF.

This rearrangement joins TRBV28 to TRBJ2-7; D gene ambiguous. The CDR3 runs 12 residues. The germline V gene encodes CDR1 MDHEN and CDR2 SYDVKM. V was clipped by 2 bases and J by 6 bases, with 8 bases between them. The chain's CDR3 is CASSLPSCEQYF. DNA of the CDR3: TGTGCCAGCAGTTTACCGAGTTGCGAGCAGTACTTC. The entire variable domain, with the rest obtained from reference TRBV28 and TRBJ2-7, is as follows: DVKVTQSSRYLVKRTGEKVFLECVQDMDHENMFWYRQDPGLGLRLIYFSYDVKMKEKGDIPEGYSVSREKKERFSLILESASTNQTSMYLCASSLPSCEQYFGPGTRLTVT.

CDR3 in DNA: TGTGCCAGCAGGACCGCGGGCGGGAGAAACAATGAGCAGTTCTTC. This encodes CASRTAGGRNNEQFF. This chain connects TRBV27 to TRBJ2-1, with 7 positions matching TRBD2. This CDR3 spans 15 amino acids. Germline-derived CDR1 and CDR2 are MNHEY and SMNVEV (reference sequence). V lost 6 bases to trimming and J lost 5 bases; unmatched junction nucleotides: 10.

In this sample, this clone turned up a few times. The rearrangement joins TRBV27 to TRBJ2-7; 8 bases fit TRBD1. V lost 6 bases, J lost 2 bases, and 15 bases stayed unmatched. The CDR3 runs to 17 residues. Germline CDR1 is MNHEY and CDR2 is SMNVEV (reference sequence). CDR3 region: CASSPGQGGRWAYEQYF. DNA for the CDR3: TGTGCCAGCAGCCCCGGACAGGGAGGAAGATGGGCCTACGAGCAGTACTTC.

The chain employs TRBV19 and TRBJ1-1; D is possibly TRBD1 (5 bases). Trimming removed 3 bases from V and 5 bases from J, with 19 bases in between. Germline V lookup: CDR1 LNHDA, CDR2 SQIVND (reference sequence). The CDR3 length is 16 residues. The CDR3 sequence: CASSIGRAGDRTEAFF. Written as DNA, the CDR3 is TGTGCCAGTAGTATTGGCCGCGCGGGGGATCGGACTGAAGCTTTCTTT. Based on the CDR3 plus reference TRBV19 and TRBJ1-1, the full variable domain is DGGITQSPKYLFRKEGQNVTLSCEQNLNHDAMYWYRQDPGQGLRLIYYSQIVNDFQKGDIAEGYSVSREKKESFPLTVTSAQKNPTAFYLCASSIGRAGDRTEAFFGQGTRLTVV.

The chain is built from TRBV5-4 and TRBJ2-3, with 10 nucleotides matching TRBD2. The germline gives CDR1 SGHNT, CDR2 YYREEE (reference sequence). The V and J ends lost 4 bases and 0 bases, in that order; junction bases with no gene match: 8. This CDR3 comprises 17 residues. The CDR3: CASSASLAGHSTDTQYF. The CDR3 coding sequence is TGTGCCAGCAGCGCTTCACTAGCGGGGCATAGCACAGATACGCAGTATTTT. Complete variable domain (other parts from reference TRBV5-4 and TRBJ2-3): ETGVTQSPTHLIKTRGQQVTLRCSSQSGHNTVSWYQQALGQGPQFIFQYYREEENGRGNFPPRFSGLQFPNYSSELNVNALELDDSALYLCASSASLAGHSTDTQYFGPGTRLTVL.

J is TRBJ2-6 and V is TRBV29-1; D may be TRBD1 (6 bases). The V and J ends lost 1 base and 4 bases respectively, with 17 bases between them. CDR1 and CDR2 from the germline V gene are SQVTM and ANQGSEA. This CDR3 contains 17 residues. CDR3 amino acids: CSVEVRAAGEGANVLTF. CDR3 DNA sequence: TGCAGCGTTGAAGTTCGTGCGGCAGGGGAAGGGGCCAACGTCCTGACTTTC.